A selection of T cell receptor beta chains follows, all from one sample in a study of T cells in Graves' hyperthyroidism and ophthalmopathy. TCRdb re-derived calls from the multiplex PCR reads in MiXCR, one entry per CDR3 protein. This sample has 750,000 to 900,000 distinct CDR3 sequences; roughly 40% occur once, and the top ten carry 8.9%. Material: blood. Every receptor here comes from a man aged 18 to 29 with Graves' hyperthyroidism. Both conserved end residues are part of each CDR3. D genes are given only for firm matches. Clone size is given for some rows only: seen once, a few or many times, or a class if the clone is expanded.

size: many
D: TRBD1
V: TRBV12-3/TRBV12-4
J: TRBJ1-5
CDR3: CASSGQGAGQPQHF
DNA: TGTGCCAGCAGCGGACAGGGGGCTGGTCAGCCCCAGCATTTT

size: .
D: .
V: TRBV12-3/TRBV12-4
J: TRBJ1-1
CDR3: CASSLKVVTEAFF
DNA: TGTGCCAGCAGTTTAAAAGTTGTGACTGAAGCTTTCTTT

size: few
D: .
V: TRBV15
J: TRBJ1-1
CDR3: CATSREGAFFEAFF
DNA: TGTGCCACCAGCAGAGAGGGGGCTTTTTTTGAAGCTTTCTTT

size: many
D: .
V: TRBV2
J: TRBJ2-7
CDR3: CASSDWSSYEQYF
DNA: TGTGCCAGCAGTGACTGGTCCTCCTACGAGCAGTACTTC

size: few
D: .
V: TRBV19
J: TRBJ1-4
CDR3: CASSKGHVDPFGKLFF
DNA: TGTGCCAGTAGTAAGGGACACGTGGACCCTTTTGGAAAACTGTTTTTT

size: once
D: TRBD1
V: TRBV9
J: TRBJ2-5
CDR3: CASSVRDRGRDQQETQYF
DNA: TGTGCCAGCAGCGTAAGAGACAGGGGCCGAGACCAGCAAGAGACCCAGTACTTC

size: .
D: .
V: TRBV7-9
J: TRBJ2-3
CDR3: CASPPPGHTDTQYF
DNA: TGTGCCAGCCCTCCACCGGGGCACACAGATACGCAGTATTTT

size: .
D: TRBD1
V: TRBV7-2
J: TRBJ1-2
CDR3: CASSSGTGAIYGYTF
DNA: TGTGCCAGCAGCTCCGGGACAGGGGCGATCTATGGCTACACCTTC

size: once
D: .
V: TRBV18
J: TRBJ2-7
CDR3: CAGGGDIYEQYF
DNA: TGTGCCGGTGGGGGGGACATCTACGAGCAGTACTTC

size: few
D: .
V: TRBV20-1
J: TRBJ1-5
CDR3: CSASSRLGNQPQHF
DNA: TGCAGTGCTAGCTCGCGTCTAGGCAATCAGCCCCAGCATTTT

size: many
D: .
V: TRBV29-1
J: TRBJ2-7
CDR3: CSEDSFSYEQYF
DNA: TGCAGCGAGGACTCCTTCTCCTACGAGCAGTACTTC

size: .
D: TRBD1
V: TRBV25-1
J: TRBJ1-2
CDR3: CASSVGTGTYGYTF
DNA: TGTGCCAGCAGTGTTGGGACAGGAACCTATGGCTACACCTTC

size: .
D: TRBD2
V: TRBV7-8
J: TRBJ2-5
CDR3: CASSFSVAGQETQYF
DNA: TGTGCCAGCAGCTTTTCAGTAGCGGGACAAGAGACCCAGTACTTC

size: .
D: TRBD1
V: TRBV7-9
J: TRBJ2-5
CDR3: CASSLVATGEEAQYF
DNA: TGTGCCAGCAGCTTAGTCGCCACAGGGGAAGAGGCCCAGTACTTC

size: many
D: .
V: TRBV7-9
J: TRBJ2-5
CDR3: CASTGAQETQYF
DNA: TGTGCCAGCACCGGGGCTCAAGAGACCCAGTACTTC

size: .
D: .
V: TRBV7-9
J: TRBJ2-2
CDR3: CASSLAPGANTGELFF
DNA: TGTGCCAGCAGCTTAGCCCCGGGGGCGAACACCGGGGAGCTGTTTTTT

size: .
D: .
V: TRBV7-3
J: TRBJ2-7
CDR3: CASSEALSSYEQYF
DNA: TGTGCCAGCAGCGAGGCCCTTAGCTCCTACGAGCAGTACTTC

size: few
D: .
V: TRBV7-2
J: TRBJ1-1
CDR3: CASSLVATAGEAFF
DNA: TGTGCCAGCAGCTTAGTAGCGACAGCCGGTGAAGCTTTCTTT

size: few
D: .
V: TRBV5-8
J: TRBJ1-4
CDR3: CASSPILGEKLFF
DNA: TGCGCCAGCAGCCCCATTTTGGGTGAAAAACTGTTTTTT

size: .
D: .
V: TRBV9
J: TRBJ2-7
CDR3: CASSPRLGGYEQYF
DNA: TGTGCCAGCAGCCCCCGTCTAGGGGGCTACGAGCAGTACTTC

size: .
D: .
V: TRBV12-3/TRBV12-4
J: TRBJ2-7
CDR3: CASSKTDLEQYF
DNA: TGTGCCAGCAGCAAGACAGATTTAGAGCAGTACTTC

size: many
D: TRBD2
V: TRBV25-1
J: TRBJ2-2
CDR3: CASSGAGGPGELFF
DNA: TGTGCCAGCAGTGGAGCGGGGGGGCCCGGGGAGCTGTTTTTT

size: .
D: .
V: TRBV5-1
J: TRBJ1-1
CDR3: CASSLTHPGSTEAFF
DNA: TGCGCCAGCAGCTTGACCCACCCGGGGAGCACTGAAGCTTTCTTT

size: many
D: .
V: TRBV5-1
J: TRBJ1-1
CDR3: CASSQATVNTEAFF
DNA: TGCGCCAGCAGCCAGGCGACAGTGAACACTGAAGCTTTCTTT

size: .
D: .
V: TRBV9
J: TRBJ2-3
CDR3: CASSGTSTDTQYF
DNA: TGTGCCAGCAGTGGGACTAGCACAGATACGCAGTATTTT

size: many
D: .
V: TRBV10-2
J: TRBJ1-5
CDR3: CASSESGRDQPQHF
DNA: TGCGCCAGCAGTGAGTCGGGTAGGGATCAGCCCCAGCATTTT

size: many
D: .
V: TRBV2
J: TRBJ2-7
CDR3: CASTFAGSLSYEQYF
DNA: TGTGCCAGCACTTTCGCGGGGTCCCTCTCCTACGAGCAGTACTTC

size: once
D: TRBD2
V: TRBV29-1
J: TRBJ2-7
CDR3: CSVVAGNEQYF
DNA: TGCAGCGTTGTAGCGGGAAACGAGCAGTACTTC

size: .
D: .
V: TRBV19
J: TRBJ1-1
CDR3: CASSSGDESNTEAFF
DNA: TGTGCCAGTAGTTCCGGGGACGAATCGAACACTGAAGCTTTCTTT

size: many
D: .
V: TRBV7-2
J: TRBJ1-1
CDR3: CASSLDHGSEAFF
DNA: TGTGCCAGCAGCTTAGATCACGGGAGTGAAGCTTTCTTT

size: .
D: .
V: TRBV10-3
J: TRBJ2-3
CDR3: CAISESTSSSTDTQYF
DNA: TGTGCCATCAGTGAGTCAACTAGCTCCTCCACAGATACGCAGTATTTT

size: .
D: .
V: TRBV10-3
J: TRBJ1-5
CDR3: CAISESGRQETQHF
DNA: TGTGCCATCAGTGAGTCAGGGAGACAAGAGACCCAGCATTTT

size: .
D: TRBD2
V: TRBV2
J: TRBJ2-5
CDR3: CASVRGEETQYF
DNA: TGTGCCAGTGTCCGGGGGGAAGAGACCCAGTACTTC

size: many
D: TRBD1
V: TRBV13
J: TRBJ1-2
CDR3: CASSAAGQGNYGYTF
DNA: TGTGCCAGCAGCGCCGCGGGACAGGGTAACTATGGCTACACCTTC

size: .
D: .
V: TRBV29-1
J: TRBJ2-7
CDR3: CSTLAGAKTYEQYF
DNA: TGCAGCACCCTTGCCGGGGCGAAGACCTACGAGCAGTACTTC

size: .
D: TRBD1
V: TRBV20-1
J: TRBJ1-2
CDR3: CSAGQGRDYGYTF
DNA: TGCAGTGCGGGACAGGGGAGGGACTATGGCTACACCTTC